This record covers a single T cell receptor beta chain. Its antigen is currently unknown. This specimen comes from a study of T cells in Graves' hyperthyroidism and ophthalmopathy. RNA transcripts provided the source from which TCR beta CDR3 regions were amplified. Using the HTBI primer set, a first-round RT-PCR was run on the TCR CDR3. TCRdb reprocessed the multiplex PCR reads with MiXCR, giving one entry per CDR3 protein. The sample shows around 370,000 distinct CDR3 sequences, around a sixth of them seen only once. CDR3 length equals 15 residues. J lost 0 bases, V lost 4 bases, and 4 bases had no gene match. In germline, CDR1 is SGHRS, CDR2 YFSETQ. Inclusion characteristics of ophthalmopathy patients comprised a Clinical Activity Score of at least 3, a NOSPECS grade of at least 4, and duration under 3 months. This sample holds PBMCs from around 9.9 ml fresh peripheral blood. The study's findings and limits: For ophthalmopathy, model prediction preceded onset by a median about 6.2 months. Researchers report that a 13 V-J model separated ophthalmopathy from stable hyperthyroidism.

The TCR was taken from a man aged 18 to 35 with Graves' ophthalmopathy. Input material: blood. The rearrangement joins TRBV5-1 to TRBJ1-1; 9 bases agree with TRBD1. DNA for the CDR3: TGCGCCAGCAGCACCGGGACAGGGCTGAACACTGAAGCTTTCTTT. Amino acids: CASSTGTGLNTEAFF.